This section outlines one T cell receptor (beta chain) sequence together with its context. Each CDR3 protein gets one entry after TCRdb re-called the 5' RACE reads with MiXCR. Among under 60,000 distinct CDR3 sequences, roughly 9% were seen once, and the ten largest hold around 3.7%. The CDR3 is made up of 13 amino acids. CDR1 is SEHNR and CDR2 is FQNEAQ in the germline V gene (reference sequence). Trimming pared 6 bases from V and 7 bases from J, leaving 13 bases between. This sample was taken from a study of early T cells in non-severe SARS-CoV-2 infection. The TCR originated in an adult who was a healthcare worker with PCR-confirmed SARS-CoV-2 infection or an uninfected control (not recorded which). The material was whole blood, obtained at baseline. V is TRBV7-9 and J is TRBJ2-1; tentatively, D is TRBD1 (5 bases). CDR3 protein: CASRGRGGNEQFF. The CDR3 nucleotides read TGTGCCAGCAGGGGAAGGGGTGGGAATGAGCAGTTCTTC.